The source of this T cell receptor (beta chain) is a study of T cells in tuberculosis. J lost 1 base, V lost 7 bases, and 6 bases had no gene match. Per the germline V gene, CDR1 is SNHLY and CDR2 is FYNNEI. The CDR3 length is 15 residues. Study-wide findings and caveats: Active tuberculosis alpha repertoires lay closer to GMM-specific TCRs than controls'.

Turning to this clone: Its specificity is unknown.

Assay used: immunoSEQ multiplex PCR; TCRdb lists only in-frame clones, some missing. The sample contains under 50,000 clones, about 95% of which appear only once. The V and J genes are TRBV2 and TRBJ1-1; 10 bases map to TRBD1. Sequencing was carried out using PBMCs. The receptor was isolated from a donor aged 10-29 years with latent tuberculosis or without tuberculosis infection. The CDR3 is CASTRDRGGNTEAFF. CDR3 DNA sequence: TGTGCCAGCACCCGGGACAGGGGAGGGAACACTGAAGCTTTCTTT.